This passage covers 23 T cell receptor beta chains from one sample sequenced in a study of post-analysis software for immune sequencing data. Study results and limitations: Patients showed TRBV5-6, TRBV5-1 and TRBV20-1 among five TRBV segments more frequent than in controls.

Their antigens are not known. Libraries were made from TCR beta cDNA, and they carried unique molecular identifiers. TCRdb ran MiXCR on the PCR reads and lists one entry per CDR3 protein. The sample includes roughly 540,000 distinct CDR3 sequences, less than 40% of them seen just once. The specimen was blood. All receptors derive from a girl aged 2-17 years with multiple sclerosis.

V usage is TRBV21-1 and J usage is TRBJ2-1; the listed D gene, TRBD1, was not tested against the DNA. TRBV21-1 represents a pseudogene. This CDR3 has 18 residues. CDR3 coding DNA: TGTGCCAGCAGCAAACGGCTGAGGAAGGGGGGCGTAGGGAGTGAGCAGTTCTTC. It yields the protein CASSKRLRKGGVGSEQFF.

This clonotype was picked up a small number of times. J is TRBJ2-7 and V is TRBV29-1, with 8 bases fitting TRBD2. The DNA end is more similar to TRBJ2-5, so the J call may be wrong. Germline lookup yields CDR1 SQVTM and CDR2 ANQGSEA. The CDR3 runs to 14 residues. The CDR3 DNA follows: TGCAGCGTTGGAGTCGGGGGGGGTGGAGAGACCCAGTACTTC. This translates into CSVGVGGGGETQYF.

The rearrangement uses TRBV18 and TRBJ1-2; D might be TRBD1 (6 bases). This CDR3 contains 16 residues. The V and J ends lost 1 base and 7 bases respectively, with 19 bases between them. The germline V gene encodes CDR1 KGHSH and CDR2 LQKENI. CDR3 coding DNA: TGTGCCAGCTCACCACAATCAGGACAGAGAATTATTGGCTACACCTTC. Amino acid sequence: CASSPQSGQRIIGYTF. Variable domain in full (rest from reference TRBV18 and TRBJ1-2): NAGVMQNPRHLVRRRGQEARLRCSPMKGHSHVYWYRQLPEEGLKFMVYLQKENIIDESGMPKERFSAEFPKEGPSILRIQQVVRGDSAAYFCASSPQSGQRIIGYTFGSGTRLTVV.

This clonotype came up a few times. The CDR3 DNA sequence: TGTGCCAGCAGTTTAGGCAGGGGGCTTGGCTACACCTTC. It yields the protein CASSLGRGLGYTF. This chain links TRBV27 with TRBJ1-2; 8 nucleotides align to TRBD1. This CDR3 is 13 amino acids long. Germline V gene sequence: CDR1 MNHEY, CDR2 SMNVEV (reference sequence). The junction had 3 bases not matched to a gene; V was cut back by 2 bases and J by 7 bases.

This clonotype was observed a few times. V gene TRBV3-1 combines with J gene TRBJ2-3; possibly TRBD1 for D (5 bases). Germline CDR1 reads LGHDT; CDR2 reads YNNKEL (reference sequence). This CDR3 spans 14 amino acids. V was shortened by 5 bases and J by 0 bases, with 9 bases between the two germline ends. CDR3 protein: CASSEDTSTDTQYF. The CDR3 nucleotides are TGTGCCAGCAGCGAGGACACCAGCACAGATACGCAGTATTTT.

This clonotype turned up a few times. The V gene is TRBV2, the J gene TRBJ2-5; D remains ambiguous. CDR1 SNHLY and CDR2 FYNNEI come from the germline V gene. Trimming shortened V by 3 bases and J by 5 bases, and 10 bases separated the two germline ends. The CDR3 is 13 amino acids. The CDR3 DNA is TGTGCCAGCAGTGACGAGGCTTGGGAGACCCAGTACTTC. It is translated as CASSDEAWETQYF.

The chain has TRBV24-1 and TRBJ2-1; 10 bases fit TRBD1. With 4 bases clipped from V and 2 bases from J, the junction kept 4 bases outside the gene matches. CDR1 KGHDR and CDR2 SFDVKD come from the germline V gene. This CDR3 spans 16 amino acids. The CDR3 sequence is CATSDQGQGTYNEQFF. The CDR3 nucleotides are TGTGCCACCAGTGACCAGGGACAGGGGACCTACAATGAGCAGTTCTTC.

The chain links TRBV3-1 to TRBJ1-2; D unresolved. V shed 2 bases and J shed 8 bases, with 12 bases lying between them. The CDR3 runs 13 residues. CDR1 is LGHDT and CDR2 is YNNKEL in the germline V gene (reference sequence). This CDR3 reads CASSQLFNEGYTF. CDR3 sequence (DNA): TGTGCCAGCAGCCAACTATTCAATGAGGGCTACACCTTC. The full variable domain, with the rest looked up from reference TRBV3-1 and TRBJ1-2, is DTAVSQTPKYLVTQMGNDKSIKCEQNLGHDTMYWYKQDSKKFLKIMFSYNNKELIINETVPNRFSPKSPDKAHLNLHINSLELGDSAVYFCASSQLFNEGYTFGSGTRLTVV.

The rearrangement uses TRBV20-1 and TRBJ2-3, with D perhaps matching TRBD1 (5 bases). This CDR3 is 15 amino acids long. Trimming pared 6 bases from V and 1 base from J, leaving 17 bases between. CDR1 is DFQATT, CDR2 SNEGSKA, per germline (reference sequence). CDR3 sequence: CSAAGRDGGTDTQYF. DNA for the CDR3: TGCAGTGCAGCAGGGCGAGATGGGGGCACAGATACGCAGTATTTT.

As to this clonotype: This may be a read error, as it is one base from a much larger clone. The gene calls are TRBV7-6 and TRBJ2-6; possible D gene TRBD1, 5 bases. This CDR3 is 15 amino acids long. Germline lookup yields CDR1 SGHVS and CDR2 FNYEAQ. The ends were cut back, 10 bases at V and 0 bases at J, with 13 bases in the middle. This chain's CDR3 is CANNIGDSGANVLTF. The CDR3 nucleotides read TGTGCCAACAACATAGGGGACTCTGGGGCCAACGTCCTGACTTTC.

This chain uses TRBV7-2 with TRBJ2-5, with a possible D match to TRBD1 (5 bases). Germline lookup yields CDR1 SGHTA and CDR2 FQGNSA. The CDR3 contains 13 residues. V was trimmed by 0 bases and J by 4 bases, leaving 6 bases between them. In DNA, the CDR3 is TGTGCCAGCAGCTTAGCCAGGGCAGAGACCCAGTACTTC. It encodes CASSLARAETQYF.

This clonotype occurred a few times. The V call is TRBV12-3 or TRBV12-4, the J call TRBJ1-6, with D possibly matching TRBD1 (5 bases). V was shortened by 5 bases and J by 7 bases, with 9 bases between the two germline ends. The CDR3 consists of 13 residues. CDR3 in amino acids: CASSPGPNSPLHF. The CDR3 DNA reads TGTGCCAGCAGTCCGGGACCAAATTCACCCCTCCACTTT.

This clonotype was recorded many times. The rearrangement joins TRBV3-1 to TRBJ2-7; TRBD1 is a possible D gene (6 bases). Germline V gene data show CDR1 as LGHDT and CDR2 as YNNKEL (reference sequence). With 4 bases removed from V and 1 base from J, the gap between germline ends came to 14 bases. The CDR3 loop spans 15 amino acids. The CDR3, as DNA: TGTGCCAGCAGCCCGCAACCGGACAGTTCCTACGAGCAGTACTTC. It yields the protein CASSPQPDSSYEQYF.

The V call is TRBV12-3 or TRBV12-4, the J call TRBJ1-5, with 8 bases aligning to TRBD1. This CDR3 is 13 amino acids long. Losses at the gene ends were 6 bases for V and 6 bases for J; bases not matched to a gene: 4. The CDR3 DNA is TGTGCCAGCAGGAAGGACAGGGTTCAGCCCCAGCATTTT. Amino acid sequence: CASRKDRVQPQHF.

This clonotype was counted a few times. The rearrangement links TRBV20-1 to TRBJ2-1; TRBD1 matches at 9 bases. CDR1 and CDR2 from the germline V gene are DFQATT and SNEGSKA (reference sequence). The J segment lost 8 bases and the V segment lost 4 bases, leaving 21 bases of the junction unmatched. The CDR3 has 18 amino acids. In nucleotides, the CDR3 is TGCAGTGCTACGGACAGGGGAGGACATCGTCTAGCGTTGGATGAGCAGTTCTTC. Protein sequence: CSATDRGGHRLALDEQFF.

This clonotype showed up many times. The CDR3 nucleotides are TGTGCCAGCAGAGATAGCGGGGGGACCCCCTACGAGCAGTACTTC. Protein sequence: CASRDSGGTPYEQYF. The gene calls are TRBV11-1 and TRBJ2-7; 10 bases align to TRBD2. The CDR3 runs to 15 residues. V gave up 6 bases and J gave up 2 bases; unmatched junction bases: 7. CDR1 SGHAT and CDR2 FQDESV come from the germline V gene (reference sequence).

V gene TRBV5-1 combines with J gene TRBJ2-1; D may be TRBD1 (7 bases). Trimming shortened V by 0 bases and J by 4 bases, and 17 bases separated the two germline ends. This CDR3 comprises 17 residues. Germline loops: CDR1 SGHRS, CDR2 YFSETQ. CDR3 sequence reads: CASSLAMGGRGYNEQFF. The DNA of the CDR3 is TGCGCCAGCAGCTTGGCCATGGGGGGCAGGGGGTACAATGAGCAGTTCTTC.

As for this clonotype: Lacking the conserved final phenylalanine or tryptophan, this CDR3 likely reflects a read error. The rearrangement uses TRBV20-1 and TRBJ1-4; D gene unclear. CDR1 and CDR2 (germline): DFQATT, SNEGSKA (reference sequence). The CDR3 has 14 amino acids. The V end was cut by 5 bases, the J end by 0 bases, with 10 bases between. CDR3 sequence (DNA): TGCAGTGCTGGGAACCCCGCAACTAATGAAAAACTGTTTGTT. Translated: CSAGNPATNEKLFV.

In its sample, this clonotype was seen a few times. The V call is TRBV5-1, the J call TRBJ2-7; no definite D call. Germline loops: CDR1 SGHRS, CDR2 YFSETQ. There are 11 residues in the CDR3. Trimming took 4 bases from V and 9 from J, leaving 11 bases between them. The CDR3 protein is CASSENGAQYF. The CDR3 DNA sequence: TGCGCCAGCAGCGAAAACGGCGCGCAGTACTTC. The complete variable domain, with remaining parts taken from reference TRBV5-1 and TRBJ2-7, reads KAGVTQTPRYLIKTRGQQVTLSCSPISGHRSVSWYQQTPGQGLQFLFEYFSETQRNKGNFPGRFSGRQFSNSRSEMNVSTLELGDSALYLCASSENGAQYFGPGTRLTVT.

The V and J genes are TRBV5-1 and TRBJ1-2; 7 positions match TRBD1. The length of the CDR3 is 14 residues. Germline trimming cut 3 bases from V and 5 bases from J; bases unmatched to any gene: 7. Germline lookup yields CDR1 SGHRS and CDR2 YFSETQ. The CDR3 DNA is TGCGCCAGCAGCTCCGCGGTACAGGGGTATGGCTACACCTTC. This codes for CASSSAVQGYGYTF.

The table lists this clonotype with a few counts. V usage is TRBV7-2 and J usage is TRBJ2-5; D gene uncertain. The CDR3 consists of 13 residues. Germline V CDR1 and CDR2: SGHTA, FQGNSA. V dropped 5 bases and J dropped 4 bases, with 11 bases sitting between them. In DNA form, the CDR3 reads TGTGCCAGCAGCAGACGAGAAGGAGAGACCCAGTACTTC. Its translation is CASSRREGETQYF.

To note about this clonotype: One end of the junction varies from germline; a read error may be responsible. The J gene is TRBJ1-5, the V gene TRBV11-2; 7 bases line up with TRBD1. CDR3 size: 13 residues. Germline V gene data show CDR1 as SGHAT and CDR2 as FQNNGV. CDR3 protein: CVSSPDRDQPQHF. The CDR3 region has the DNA TGTGTCAGCAGCCCTGACAGGGATCAGCCCCAGCATTTT. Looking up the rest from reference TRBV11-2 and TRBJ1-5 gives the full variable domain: EAGVAQSPRYKIIEKRQSVAFWCNPISGHATLYWYQQILGQGPKLLIQFQNNGVVDDSQLPKDRFSAERLKGVDSTLKIQPAKLEDSAVYLCVSSPDRDQPQHFGDGTRLSIL.

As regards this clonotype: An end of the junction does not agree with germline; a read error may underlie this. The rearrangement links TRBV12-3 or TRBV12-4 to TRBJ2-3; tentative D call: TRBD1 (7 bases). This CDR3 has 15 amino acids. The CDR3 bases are TGTGCCAGCAGTTTCTACAGGGGCGGGGCAGATATGCAGTATTTT. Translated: CASSFYRGGADMQYF.